The next 14 T cell receptor beta chains were all read from a single sample in a study of T cell responses to AZD1222 COVID-19 vaccine. The method was immunoSEQ multiplex PCR; TCRdb's version includes in-frame clones alone and lacks a portion of them. The table lists 250,000 to 300,000 clones, 90% to 95% of them singletons. Sequenced material: peripheral blood, taken 28 days after the second AZD1222 dose. The receptors derive from an adult who received the AZD1222 COVID-19 vaccine.

V usage is TRBV3-1 (or the pseudogene TRBV3-2) and J usage is TRBJ2-7; no clear D gene. V was trimmed by 8 bases and J by 3 bases, leaving 14 bases between them. CDR3 length equals 13 residues. Germline V gene data show CDR1 as LGHDT and CDR2 as YNNKEL (reference sequence). The CDR3 reads CASGRFGRYEQYF. Written as DNA, the CDR3 is TGTGCCAGCGGACGTTTTGGGCGCTACGAGCAGTACTTC.

The chain carries TRBV3-1 (or the pseudogene TRBV3-2) and TRBJ2-1; 9 positions agree with TRBD2. Germline values: CDR1 LGHDT, CDR2 YNNKEL (reference sequence). This CDR3 is built from 17 residues. V trimming: 1 base; J trimming: 3 bases; junction bases outside the gene matches: 7. In nucleotides, the CDR3 is TGTGCCAGCAGCCAAGGGGGCCTAGCGGGGAACTACAATGAGCAGTTCTTC. This sequence encodes CASSQGGLAGNYNEQFF.

The V gene is TRBV24-1, the J gene TRBJ2-1; 7 bases map to TRBD1. Trimming removed 4 bases from V and 7 bases from J; junction bases left unmatched: 9. The V gene's germline CDR1 is KGHDR and CDR2 SFDVKD. This CDR3 region has 15 residues. CDR3 bases: TGTGCCACCAGTGACCGCGACAGGGTTACAAATGAGCAGTTCTTC. Translated, it gives CATSDRDRVTNEQFF.

V and J are TRBV5-5 and TRBJ2-2; TRBD2 matches at 7 bases. The CDR3 contains 16 residues. The trim removed 4 bases at V and 6 bases at J, leaving 12 bases unmatched. CDR1 and CDR2 from the germline V gene are SGHKS and YYEKEE (reference sequence). The CDR3 sequence: CASSPGEGVSSGELFF. The CDR3 DNA follows: TGTGCCAGCAGCCCCGGGGAGGGAGTTTCGTCCGGGGAGCTGTTTTTT.

The V gene is TRBV6-1, the J gene TRBJ2-7, with 9 bases fitting TRBD1. The CDR3 is 15 amino acids. J was trimmed by 2 bases and V by 3 bases; bases with no gene match: 5. The germline CDR1 and CDR2 sequences are MNHNS and SASEGT. The CDR3 sequence is CASSEPGQGTYEQYF. CDR3 DNA sequence: TGTGCCAGCAGTGAGCCGGGACAGGGAACCTACGAGCAGTACTTC.

The gene calls are TRBV3-1 (or the pseudogene TRBV3-2) and TRBJ2-7; 8 nucleotides line up with TRBD1. The ends lost 2 bases at V and 6 bases at J; junction bases unmatched: 3. This CDR3 is 13 amino acids long. Germline V gene lookup returns CDR1 LGHDT and CDR2 YNNKEL (reference sequence). The CDR3 loop is CASSQLQGGEQYF. In DNA, the CDR3 is TGTGCCAGCAGCCAACTACAGGGGGGCGAGCAGTACTTC.

This rearrangement joins TRBV19 to TRBJ1-5, with 7 bases fitting TRBD1. V shed 6 bases, J shed 4 bases, and the junction held 6 bases outside the gene matches. This CDR3 region has 14 residues. Germline loops: CDR1 LNHDA, CDR2 SQIVND (reference sequence). The CDR3 reads CASSRDRVNQPQHF. In DNA, the CDR3 is TGTGCCAGTAGCCGAGACAGGGTAAATCAGCCCCAGCATTTT.

The gene calls are TRBV14 and TRBJ1-1; possibly TRBD1 for D (5 bases). Trimming stripped 1 base from V and 4 bases from J, with 13 bases between. The CDR3 covers 15 residues. The germline gives CDR1 SGHDN, CDR2 FVKESK. DNA of the CDR3: TGTGCCAGCAGCCAAGTTACTGGGGCGGGCACTGAAGCTTTCTTT. This translates into CASSQVTGAGTEAFF.

V is TRBV4-3 and J is TRBJ2-7; D is unresolved. The V gene lost 0 bases and the J gene lost 1 base, with 10 bases spanning the gap. Germline lookup yields CDR1 LGHNA and CDR2 YSLEER. CDR3 length: 15 residues. This CDR3 is CASSQDSSGSYEQYF. CDR3 bases: TGCGCCAGCAGCCAAGACAGTTCGGGTTCCTACGAGCAGTACTTC.

The chain uses TRBV7-2 and TRBJ2-5, with D possibly matching TRBD1 (5 bases). Trimming left V 0 bases short and J 4 bases short, with 12 bases between. Germline lookup yields CDR1 SGHTA and CDR2 FQGNSA. The CDR3 runs to 15 residues. The CDR3 nucleotides are TGTGCCAGCAGCTTAGCTATCCAGGGTTCAGAGACCCAGTACTTC. Its protein product is CASSLAIQGSETQYF.

A note on this clone: At the DNA level, this CDR3 is encoded by other sequences in the same sample as well. The chain links TRBV6-5 to TRBJ1-2; perhaps TRBD1 as D (6 bases). In germline, CDR1 is MNHEY, CDR2 SVGAGI. The CDR3 contains 13 residues. V was shortened by 6 bases and J by 2 bases, with 10 bases between the two germline ends. The CDR3 sequence is CASRTDSNYGYTF. DNA for the CDR3: TGTGCCAGCAGAACGGACAGCAACTATGGCTACACCTTC.

This chain uses TRBV19 with TRBJ1-5; tentatively, D is TRBD1 (6 bases). V shed 4 bases and J shed 7 bases, with 14 bases lying between them. CDR3 size: 14 residues. Germline-derived CDR1 and CDR2 are LNHDA and SQIVND (reference sequence). This chain's CDR3 is CASSSTGQGQPQHF. DNA of the CDR3: TGTGCCAGTAGTAGTACAGGGCAAGGACAGCCCCAGCATTTT.

The V gene is TRBV5-6, the J gene TRBJ1-1; perhaps TRBD1 as D (6 bases). Germline CDR1 is SGHDT and CDR2 is YYEEEE. The CDR3 totals 17 residues. The V end was cut by 0 bases, the J end by 1 base, with 16 bases between. In DNA form, the CDR3 reads TGTGCCAGCAGCTTGGGGGTTTCACGGACAGCGAACACTGAAGCTTTCTTT. Amino acids: CASSLGVSRTANTEAFF.

The rearrangement links TRBV11-2 to TRBJ1-2; D gene ambiguous. The germline CDR1 and CDR2 sequences are SGHAT and FQNNGV. CDR3 size: 12 residues. V lost 0 bases, J lost 7 bases, and 6 bases lay in between. In DNA form, the CDR3 reads TGTGCCAGCAGCTTAGACAGGTCTGGCTACACCTTC. Its translation: CASSLDRSGYTF.